A single sample is the source of the 15 T cell receptor beta chains below, sequenced in a study of blood T cell repertoires in COVID-19. This table comes from immunoSEQ multiplex PCR, and its TCRdb copy is limited to in-frame clones, with some not included. The sample has more than 150,000 clones, 89% seen once; the top ten hold roughly 2.8%. Source material: peripheral blood. Receptors originate from a man in his fifties or sixties with acute or convalescent COVID-19.

The chain joins TRBV7-8 to TRBJ1-6; possibly TRBD1 for D (5 bases). From germline, CDR1 is SGHVS and CDR2 FQNEAQ. The CDR3 contains 14 residues. Trimming stripped 0 bases from V and 9 bases from J, with 9 bases between. CDR3 sequence reads: CASSLAGGGSPLHF. The DNA of the CDR3 is TGTGCCAGCAGCTTAGCCGGGGGGGGTTCACCCCTCCACTTT.

This chain joins TRBV7-8 and TRBJ2-1, with D maybe TRBD2 (6 bases). The CDR3 runs to 15 residues. V lost 7 bases and J 1 base, leaving 14 bases between the germline ends. Germline loops: CDR1 SGHVS, CDR2 FQNEAQ. CDR3 loop: CASTARGRSYNEQFF. The CDR3 bases are TGTGCCAGCACCGCCCGGGGGAGATCCTACAATGAGCAGTTCTTC.

The rearrangement uses TRBV27 and TRBJ1-5; 9 positions agree with TRBD1. The CDR3 length is 15 residues. V trimming: 4 bases; J trimming: 4 bases; junction bases outside the gene matches: 5. Germline-derived CDR1 and CDR2 are MNHEY and SMNVEV (reference sequence). In DNA, the CDR3 is TGTGCCAGCAGTTCGGCTGGACAGGGGAATCAGCCCCAGCATTTT. Protein product: CASSSAGQGNQPQHF.

This chain links TRBV14 with TRBJ2-3; a possible D gene is TRBD1 (5 bases). Trimming removed 4 bases from V and 1 base from J, with 12 bases in between. Germline V gene sequence: CDR1 SGHDN, CDR2 FVKESK. The CDR3 sequence is 15 residues long. The CDR3 spells CASSPDIWGTDTQYF. The CDR3 DNA sequence: TGTGCCAGCAGCCCGGACATTTGGGGCACAGATACGCAGTATTTT.

This rearrangement joins TRBV12-3 or TRBV12-4 to TRBJ1-5, with D possibly being TRBD1 (5 bases). The V end lost 5 bases, the J end lost 4 bases, and 9 bases lay between the germline ends. The CDR3 is made up of 13 amino acids. CDR3 bases: TGTGCCAGCAGTAATCAGGGTAATCAGCCCCAGCATTTT. Translation gives CASSNQGNQPQHF.

The genes are TRBV4-2 and TRBJ1-2; a weak D match, TRBD1 (5 bases). Germline CDR1 and CDR2: LGHNA and YNFKEQ. V dropped 1 base and J dropped 6 bases, with 15 bases sitting between them. The CDR3 has 15 amino acids. The CDR3 loop reads CASSQGTGGWNGYTF. The CDR3 nucleotides read TGTGCCAGCAGCCAAGGAACGGGGGGTTGGAATGGCTACACCTTC.

The chain has TRBV7-2 and TRBJ1-5, with D perhaps TRBD1 (5 bases). In germline, CDR1 is SGHTA, CDR2 FQGNSA. This CDR3 contains 15 residues. V was shortened by 3 bases and J by 1 base, with 10 bases between the two germline ends. This CDR3 reads CASSFNGGSNQPQHF. In DNA form, the CDR3 reads TGTGCCAGCAGCTTTAACGGGGGGAGCAATCAGCCCCAGCATTTT.

V and J are TRBV2 and TRBJ1-4, with 8 bases that match TRBD1. The CDR3 is 15 amino acids. The germline CDR1 and CDR2 sequences are SNHLY and FYNNEI. The ends lost 5 bases at V and 5 bases at J; junction bases unmatched: 7. The CDR3 sequence is CASSLGGTGNEKLFF. The CDR3 DNA sequence: TGTGCCAGCAGTCTAGGGGGGACAGGAAATGAAAAACTGTTTTTT.

The chain links TRBV4-1 to TRBJ2-3; TRBD2 aligns across 9 bases. The CDR3 consists of 16 residues. The germline gives CDR1 MGHRA, CDR2 YSYEKL. Germline trimming cut 5 bases from V and 6 bases from J; bases unmatched to any gene: 12. The CDR3 sequence is CASSKGEAGGKDTQYF. The CDR3 nucleotides read TGCGCCAGCAGCAAGGGGGAGGCGGGGGGGAAGGATACGCAGTATTTT.

V gene TRBV7-6 combines with J gene TRBJ2-2, with TRBD2 as a possible D gene (6 bases). This CDR3 region has 13 residues. Germline values: CDR1 SGHVS, CDR2 FNYEAQ. V was clipped by 5 bases and J by 6 bases, with 10 bases between them. CDR3 protein: CASSQGTPGELFF. As DNA, the CDR3 is TGTGCCAGCAGCCAAGGGACTCCCGGGGAGCTGTTTTTT.

The chain carries TRBV7-2 and TRBJ2-1, with 12 bases identical to TRBD2. This CDR3 region has 17 residues. Germline loops: CDR1 SGHTA, CDR2 FQGNSA. With 4 bases clipped from V and 9 bases from J, the junction kept 13 bases outside the gene matches. The CDR3, as DNA: TGTGCCAGCAGCTCACAGATTCTAGCGGGGGGGTCGGTTGAGCAGTTCTTC. This translates into CASSSQILAGGSVEQFF.

This sequence joins TRBV2 and TRBJ2-1, with D tentatively TRBD2 (6 bases). CDR3 length: 15 amino acids. Trimming stripped 0 bases from V and 6 bases from J, with 12 bases between. Germline CDR1 and CDR2: SNHLY and FYNNEI. CDR3 protein: CASSEAGRSGNEQFF. Written as DNA, the CDR3 is TGTGCCAGCAGTGAAGCAGGGAGGAGTGGCAATGAGCAGTTCTTC.

The rearrangement joins TRBV12-3 or TRBV12-4 to TRBJ1-2, with D possibly being TRBD1 (6 bases). CDR3 length: 13 amino acids. Trimming removed 5 bases from V and 6 bases from J, with 13 bases in between. The CDR3 spells CASSTGSRDGYTF. The CDR3 DNA sequence: TGTGCCAGCAGTACAGGGAGTAGAGATGGCTACACCTTC.

The gene calls are TRBV2 and TRBJ1-2, with a possible D match to TRBD1 (5 bases). Germline V gene sequence: CDR1 SNHLY, CDR2 FYNNEI. The CDR3 covers 15 residues. V was pared by 6 bases and J by 1 base, with 15 bases between. CDR3 sequence: CASRDPRADNYGYTF. CDR3 coding DNA: TGTGCCAGCAGGGACCCCAGGGCGGATAACTATGGCTACACCTTC.

In its sample, this clone was seen once. The V call is TRBV10-3, the J call TRBJ2-2; 8 nucleotides align to TRBD1. J gave up 1 base and V 2 bases, and 6 bases lay outside the gene matches. Germline V lookup: CDR1 ENHRY, CDR2 SYGVKD. The CDR3 runs 17 residues. Here the CDR3 DNA reads TGTGCCATCAGTGAGCGAGCCGGGACAGGGAACACCGGGGAGCTGTTTTTT. Amino acids: CAISERAGTGNTGELFF.